This TCR beta chain was retrieved from a study of shared clonotypes between healthy human individuals. As regards this clone: Its antigen remains unidentified. Other nucleotide sequences in the sample specify the same CDR3.

Samples underwent the assay at deep level. Per sorted-subset replicate PCR, input was roughly 200 ng DNA, representing about 32,000 T cell genomes. Profiled with immunoSEQ multiplex PCR; TCRdb holds only in-frame clones, not every one. The sample lists some 1.1 million clones, 60% to 80% seen once, with 0.89% in the top ten. V lost 2 bases and J 1 base, leaving 5 bases between the germline ends. In germline, CDR1 is SEHNR, CDR2 FQNEAQ (reference sequence). The CDR3 has 13 residues. Study-wide points: The sharing of about 5% of naive CD4 clonotypes was seen across a handful of donors. Only a few donors were included, so the genetic and exposure-history diversity represented was limited.

The clonotype was recovered from a young man in good health. Some clones in this sample may be carry-over from other donors' samples. The V and J genes are TRBV7-9 and TRBJ1-1; D is unresolved. Specimen: memory CD4+ T cells from PBMCs. Subset given: CD45RA-negative fraction. The CDR3 loop reads CASSLNRNTEAFF. Here the CDR3 DNA reads TGTGCCAGCAGCTTAAACCGGAACACTGAAGCTTTCTTT.